The rows below give T cell receptor beta chains drawn from one sample of a study of T cells in Graves' hyperthyroidism and ophthalmopathy. TCRdb called the multiplex PCR reads again in MiXCR, with one record for every CDR3 protein. The sample contains fewer than 500,000 distinct CDR3 sequences, about 14% of which appear only once. The sample was blood. The source of these receptors is a woman in her 30s with Graves' ophthalmopathy. The CDR3 runs from the conserved cysteine through the conserved F or W. A D gene is named only where the DNA matches it firmly. The listing skips clone size in some rows; elsewhere it reads once, few, many or a size class.

.,TRBD1,TRBJ2-3,TRBV19,CASRMTGGLSVDTQYF,TGTGCCAGTAGGATGACAGGGGGCCTTTCAGTGGATACGCAGTATTTT
many,TRBD1,TRBJ1-4,TRBV7-8,CASSQDRSRNEKLFF,TGTGCCAGCAGCCAGGACAGGAGCCGTAATGAAAAACTGTTTTTT
many,TRBD1,TRBJ1-6,TRBV3-1,CASSPQGAFNSPLHF,TGTGCCAGCAGCCCACAGGGGGCGTTCAATTCACCCCTCCACTTT
many,TRBD2,TRBJ2-1,TRBV20-1,CSAGTGGGVYEQFF,TGCAGTGCTGGGACGGGCGGGGGGGTTTATGAGCAGTTCTTC
.,.,TRBJ2-1,TRBV6-1,CASSESDKIVLNEQFF,TGTGCCAGCAGTGAGAGTGACAAGATAGTGTTGAATGAGCAGTTCTTC
many,.,TRBJ2-5,TRBV7-8,CASSPALETTQYF,TGTGCCAGCAGCCCTGCTCTGGAAACGACCCAGTACTTC
once,.,TRBJ2-3,TRBV5-5,CASRSGPYTDTQYF,TGTGCCAGCAGATCGGGACCATACACAGATACGCAGTATTTT
many,.,TRBJ1-1,TRBV30,CAWSVPLGAGWNTEAFF,TGTGCCTGGAGTGTACCCCTGGGGGCAGGATGGAACACTGAAGCTTTCTTT
many,TRBD2,TRBJ2-1,TRBV20-1,CSARAGLAGSYNEQFF,TGCAGTGCTAGAGCAGGACTAGCGGGGAGTTACAATGAGCAGTTCTTC
.,.,TRBJ1-2,TRBV6-1,CASSDPGSPYGYTF,TGTGCCAGCAGTGATCCCGGCAGTCCCTATGGCTACACCTTC
few,.,TRBJ2-5,TRBV19,CASSIMDRETQYF,TGTGCCAGTAGTATAATGGACCGGGAGACCCAGTACTTC
few,.,TRBJ2-4,TRBV12-3/TRBV12-4,CASSLRDINIQYF,TGTGCCAGCAGTTTAAGGGATATAAACATTCAGTACTTC
many,.,TRBJ2-7,TRBV5-6,CASSFRALNLAEQYF,TGTGCCAGCAGCTTCCGGGCCCTTAACCTGGCCGAGCAGTACTTC
many,TRBD1,TRBJ1-6,TRBV28,CASSPMRDSYNSPLHF,TGTGCCAGCAGTCCGATGAGGGACAGCTATAATTCACCCCTCCACTTT
many,TRBD1,TRBJ1-2,TRBV12-3/TRBV12-4,CASSLEIAAETGSGYTF,TGTGCCAGCAGTTTAGAGATAGCGGCAGAGACAGGGAGCGGCTACACCTTC
many,.,TRBJ1-3,TRBV10-3,CAIRSGSDGNTIYF,TGTGCCATCCGATCAGGGTCGGACGGAAACACCATATATTTT
few,.,TRBJ2-6,TRBV3-1,CASRRPGGANVLTF,TGTGCCAGCAGGCGACCGGGGGGGGCCAACGTCCTGACTTTC
.,.,TRBJ1-1,TRBV7-8,CASTPQLGQPNTEAFF,TGTGCCAGCACCCCTCAGCTTGGACAGCCGAACACTGAAGCTTTCTTT
many,.,TRBJ1-5,TRBV18,CASSPGAGNNQPQHF,TGTGCCAGCTCACCCGGGGCGGGAAACAATCAGCCCCAGCATTTT
.,.,TRBJ2-7,TRBV15,CATSRGGVAAEQYF,TGTGCCACCAGCAGAGGGGGTGTAGCGGCCGAGCAGTACTTC
few,.,TRBJ1-5,TRBV9,CASSATDGSNQPQHF,TGTGCCAGCAGCGCGACCGACGGTAGCAATCAGCCCCAGCATTTT
many,TRBD1,TRBJ1-1,TRBV29-1,CSVGTGNTEAFF,TGCAGCGTTGGGACAGGGAACACTGAAGCTTTCTTT
many,.,TRBJ1-1,TRBV7-8,CASSLGIAATEAFF,TGTGCCAGCAGCTTAGGAATCGCGGCCACTGAAGCTTTCTTT
many,.,TRBJ1-4,TRBV28,CAIQGALFEKLFF,TGTGCCATACAGGGCGCGCTATTTGAAAAACTGTTTTTT
many,TRBD1,TRBJ1-2,TRBV19,CASTIQGGQDALYGYTF,TGTGCCAGTACCATACAAGGAGGACAGGACGCTCTCTATGGCTACACCTTC
.,.,TRBJ2-7,TRBV27,CASSLGGGEVQYF,TGTGCCAGCAGTTTAGGGGGCGGGGAAGTGCAGTACTTC
once,.,TRBJ1-1,TRBV7-9,CASGLVGTLNTEAFF,TGTGCCAGCGGCTTAGTCGGGACACTGAACACTGAAGCTTTCTTT
once,.,TRBJ2-1,TRBV19,CASSTIMDSGHNEQFF,TGTGCCAGTAGTACGATCATGGACAGTGGACACAATGAGCAGTTCTTC
many,.,TRBJ1-1,TRBV20-1,CSARVRTRAEAFF,TGCAGTGCTAGAGTAAGGACGAGGGCTGAAGCTTTCTTT
many,TRBD1,TRBJ2-5,TRBV7-9,CASSRDRGRGETQYF,TGTGCCAGCAGTAGGGACAGGGGGCGAGGTGAGACCCAGTACTTC
few,.,TRBJ1-2,TRBV10-3,CAISAGQGGYGYTF,TGTGCCATCAGTGCGGGACAAGGGGGCTATGGCTACACCTTC
many,.,TRBJ2-1,TRBV12-3/TRBV12-4,CASTGPGSSYNEQFF,TGTGCCAGCACCGGCCCCGGGAGCTCCTACAATGAGCAGTTCTTC
many,TRBD2,TRBJ2-3,TRBV28,CASSPSGGGKDTQYF,TGTGCCAGTAGCCCCAGCGGGGGGGGGAAAGATACGCAGTATTTT
many,TRBD1,TRBJ1-4,TRBV2,CASSETGGRNEKLFF,TGTGCCAGCAGTGAAACAGGGGGCCGTAATGAAAAACTGTTTTTT
.,.,TRBJ2-6,TRBV7-9,CASSLNGAGANVLTF,TGTGCCAGCAGCTTAAACGGGGCTGGGGCCAACGTCCTGACTTTC
many,.,TRBJ2-5,TRBV25-1,CASRDRQETQYF,TGTGCCAGCAGGGACAGACAAGAGACCCAGTACTTC
many,TRBD1,TRBJ1-2,TRBV28,CASRDRDRDGYTF,TGTGCCAGCAGAGACAGGGATCGGGATGGCTACACCTTC
many,TRBD1,TRBJ2-1,TRBV12-3/TRBV12-4,CASSLVGQGVEQFF,TGTGCCAGCAGTTTAGTAGGACAGGGGGTTGAGCAGTTCTTC
many,.,TRBJ1-4,TRBV29-1,CSVEKEGPNEKLFF,TGCAGCGTTGAAAAGGAGGGTCCTAATGAAAAACTGTTTTTT
many,TRBD2,TRBJ2-3,TRBV2,CASSALERGGRDTQYF,TGTGCCAGCAGCGCACTGGAGCGGGGGGGAAGAGATACGCAGTATTTT
few,.,TRBJ1-2,TRBV7-8,CVSSLGLHGYTF,TGTGTCAGCAGCTTAGGGCTCCATGGCTACACCTTC
many,TRBD1,TRBJ2-1,TRBV6-1,CASRATGGNEQFF,TGTGCCAGCAGGGCAACAGGGGGCAATGAGCAGTTCTTC
many,TRBD2,TRBJ2-7,TRBV27,CASSRGLAGTVYEQYF,TGTGCCAGCAGTAGGGGACTAGCGGGGACTGTATACGAGCAGTACTTC
many,TRBD1,TRBJ1-2,TRBV20-1,CSAALLFLTGGEGCTF,TGCAGTGCTGCACTCCTCTTCCTGACAGGGGGCGAGGGGTGCACCTTC